This T cell receptor (beta chain) was found in a study of T cell repertoires in aging, cancer and after chemotherapy. At the level of the study: The whole study produced a dataset of roughly 8.6 million TCR reads. Study outcomes and limitations: In healthy donors, age-related TCR diversity loss mainly reflected lost richness. Age-matched healthy donors had significantly more diverse, less clonal blood TCR repertoires than untreated cancer patients.

TCR beta rearrangements were amplified from peripheral blood genomic DNA. Multiplex touch-down PCR with TRB-A/B primers amplified rearranged V-D-J TRB sequences. TCRdb reprocessed the multiplex PCR reads via MiXCR and lists one record per CDR3 protein. The profile shows several thousand distinct CDR3 sequences, under 35% of them singletons. A word on this clonotype: No antigen is known for it.

V lost 5 bases and J lost 0; bases outside the gene matches: 3. The CDR3 length is 16 residues. The TCR was taken from a human donor in good health. The sample consisted of blood. The chain recombines TRBV12-3 or TRBV12-4 with TRBJ2-3; TRBD2 matches 12 bases. This CDR3 reads CASSLGTSGSTDTQYF. CDR3 nucleotide sequence: TGTGCCAGCAGTCTTGGGACTAGCGGGAGCACAGATACGCAGTATTTT.